The 32 T cell receptor beta chains presented below share a single source sample, sequenced in a study of T cell changes during pregnancy in multiple sclerosis. TCRdb's copy holds only in-frame clones and misses some; the assay was immunoSEQ multiplex PCR. The sample holds under 80,000 clones, 75% to 95% seen once. The sample consisted of CD4+ T cells from peripheral blood mononuclear cells, taken in the second trimester of pregnancy. The origin of the receptors is a female donor with multiple sclerosis, enrolled in a pregnancy study.

The chain couples TRBV29-1 to TRBJ2-4, with D hard to call. This CDR3 comprises 13 residues. Germline V CDR1 and CDR2: SQVTM, ANQGSEA. V was cut by 4 bases and J by 0 bases, with 7 bases left in between. CDR3: CSVGLLAKNIQYF. In nucleotides, the CDR3 is TGCAGCGTTGGTTTACTAGCCAAAAACATTCAGTACTTC.

The chain couples TRBV7-2 to TRBJ2-3, with 9 nucleotides matching TRBD2. Germline V CDR1 and CDR2: SGHTA, FQGNSA. With V trimmed by 5 bases and J by 2 bases, 11 bases remained unmatched. The CDR3 totals 17 residues. The CDR3 DNA reads as TGTGCCAGCAGCCGTAGAGTTGCGGGAGGGAACACAGATACGCAGTATTTT. This translates into CASSRRVAGGNTDTQYF.

This clone has a handful of counts. The rearrangement uses TRBV5-1 and TRBJ1-1; D not certain. The V end was cut by 0 bases, the J end by 1 base, with 7 bases between. There are 14 residues in the CDR3. Germline V lookup: CDR1 SGHRS, CDR2 YFSETQ. CDR3 region: CASSLDFRNTEAFF. CDR3 DNA: TGCGCCAGCAGCTTGGATTTCCGGAACACTGAAGCTTTCTTT.

V and J are TRBV18 and TRBJ1-6; no clear D gene. The CDR3 contains 13 residues. Trimming pared 2 bases from V and 10 bases from J, leaving 9 bases between. The V gene's germline CDR1 is KGHSH and CDR2 LQKENI. Here the CDR3 reads CASSPWGESPLHF. Here the CDR3 DNA reads TGTGCCAGCTCACCATGGGGAGAATCACCCCTCCACTTT.

The rearrangement links TRBV27 to TRBJ2-5; D remains ambiguous. The CDR3 spans 14 residues. Trimming pared 5 bases from V and 4 bases from J, leaving 14 bases between. Germline-derived CDR1 and CDR2 are MNHEY and SMNVEV (reference sequence). The CDR3 loop reads CASSLGWLSETQYF. The DNA for the CDR3 is TGTGCCAGCAGTCTCGGGTGGCTCTCAGAGACCCAGTACTTC.

This rearrangement joins TRBV6-1 to TRBJ2-3; D is uncertain. The germline V gene encodes CDR1 MNHNS and CDR2 SASEGT. This CDR3 is built from 11 residues. Between the trimmed V and J ends, which lost 7 bases and 8 bases, there was a span of 10 bases. The CDR3 reads CASMSRATQYF. The CDR3 DNA is TGTGCCAGCATGTCTAGAGCTACGCAGTATTTT.

V is TRBV5-6 and J is TRBJ1-4; possibly TRBD1 for D (5 bases). V lost 3 bases and J lost 6, with 15 bases in between. Germline CDR1 is SGHDT and CDR2 is YYEEEE. The CDR3 is 15 amino acids. The CDR3 here is CASSSFGGSDEKLFF. CDR3 in DNA: TGTGCCAGCAGCTCATTCGGGGGATCGGATGAAAAACTGTTTTTT.

The chain recombines TRBV28 with TRBJ1-2; D perhaps matches TRBD1 (5 bases). The CDR3 is 14 amino acids. V was trimmed by 7 bases and J by 8 bases, leaving 20 bases between them. The germline gives CDR1 MDHEN, CDR2 SYDVKM. The CDR3 coding sequence is TGTGCCAGCACCGTCATCAAAGGGGCGGTCGGCTACACCTTC. It codes for CASTVIKGAVGYTF.

This clone was counted a few times. This sequence joins TRBV28 and TRBJ1-2; no reliable D call. Trimming took off 2 bases at V and 3 bases at J, with 7 bases between the two ends. The germline V gene has CDR1 MDHEN and CDR2 SYDVKM. The CDR3 is 13 residues long. CDR3 coding DNA: TGTGCCAGCAGTTTACCCGAGTACTATGGCTACACCTTC. This encodes CASSLPEYYGYTF.

The J gene is TRBJ1-4, the V gene TRBV30; no firm D call. V was cut by 3 bases and J by 7 bases, with 18 bases left in between. The CDR3 covers 15 residues. The germline V gene encodes CDR1 GTSNPN and CDR2 SVGIG (reference sequence). CDR3 bases: TGTGCCTGGAGAGGAGAGGGAGCGGCTTCTGAAAAACTGTTTTTT. It specifies CAWRGEGAASEKLFF.

The chain recombines TRBV19 with TRBJ2-7; the D gene is possibly TRBD1 (6 bases). V lost 6 bases and J lost 3, with 27 bases in between. This CDR3 is built from 18 residues. In germline, CDR1 is LNHDA, CDR2 SQIVND (reference sequence). CDR3 in amino acids: CASSRQHATRGGRYEQYF. The CDR3 nucleotides are TGTGCCAGTAGCCGCCAGCATGCGACCAGGGGCGGTCGCTACGAGCAGTACTTC.

This chain connects TRBV19 to TRBJ2-4, with TRBD2 matching over 7 bases. Germline V lookup: CDR1 LNHDA, CDR2 SQIVND (reference sequence). Germline trimming cut 3 bases from V and 6 bases from J; bases unmatched to any gene: 5. The CDR3 contains 14 residues. This CDR3 reads CASSMAGVVNIQYF. The DNA for the CDR3 is TGTGCCAGTAGTATGGCGGGAGTGGTAAACATTCAGTACTTC. The full variable domain, rest sourced from reference TRBV19 and TRBJ2-4, is DGGITQSPKYLFRKEGQNVTLSCEQNLNHDAMYWYRQDPGQGLRLIYYSQIVNDFQKGDIAEGYSVSREKKESFPLTVTSAQKNPTAFYLCASSMAGVVNIQYFGAGTRLSVL.

This clone was seen more than once but under ten times. The sample contains more than one DNA sequence encoding this CDR3. The chain recombines TRBV28 with TRBJ1-6; a weak D match, TRBD1 (6 bases). This CDR3 has 13 residues. Germline V gene sequence: CDR1 MDHEN, CDR2 SYDVKM. Trimming took off 6 bases at V and 6 bases at J, with 9 bases between the two ends. This chain's CDR3 is CASRQGSNSPLHF. In DNA form, the CDR3 reads TGTGCCAGCAGGCAGGGGAGTAATTCACCCCTCCACTTT.

The chain employs TRBV30 and TRBJ2-4; D possibly corresponds to TRBD2 (6 bases). The CDR3 consists of 13 residues. Germline lookup yields CDR1 GTSNPN and CDR2 SVGIG (reference sequence). Trimming cost V 0 bases and J 7 bases, with 10 bases left between them. CDR3 sequence reads: CAWSVHGTNIQYF. The CDR3 region has the DNA TGTGCCTGGAGTGTACACGGGACTAACATTCAGTACTTC.

This chain's CDR3 is CASSPPDRDYYGYTF. CDR3 sequence (DNA): TGTGCCAGCTCACCGCCGGACAGGGATTACTATGGCTACACCTTC. The V gene is TRBV18, the J gene TRBJ1-2, with 8 bases aligning to TRBD1. This CDR3 is built from 15 residues. With V trimmed by 3 bases and J by 3 bases, 6 bases remained unmatched. Germline loops: CDR1 KGHSH, CDR2 LQKENI.

The chain has TRBV9 and TRBJ2-2; 7 bases are shared with TRBD1. Germline lookup yields CDR1 SGDLS and CDR2 YYNGEE. Trimming took 0 bases from V and 7 from J; bases not matched to a gene: 12. The CDR3 loop spans 17 amino acids. The DNA for the CDR3 is TGTGCCAGCAGCGTAGTAGACAGGGTCCCCTCCAGCGGGGAGCTGTTTTTT. This encodes CASSVVDRVPSSGELFF.

J is TRBJ2-4 and V is TRBV2; TRBD1 matches at 8 bases. Germline CDR1 reads SNHLY; CDR2 reads FYNNEI. V lost 5 bases and J lost 8; bases outside the gene matches: 5. This CDR3 is 13 amino acids long. CDR3 sequence: CASSLGQVDIQYF. The CDR3 DNA reads TGTGCCAGCAGTCTGGGACAGGTCGACATTCAGTACTTC.

The chain uses TRBV19 and TRBJ1-2; possible D gene TRBD1, 6 bases. The ends were cut back, 3 bases at V and 4 bases at J, with 15 bases in the middle. Germline CDR1 LNHDA, CDR2 SQIVND (reference sequence). The CDR3 is 15 residues long. The CDR3 nucleotides are TGTGCCAGTAGTATCAGCGCAGGGGCATTCTATGGCTACACCTTC. The encoded protein is CASSISAGAFYGYTF.

The chain uses TRBV6-6 and TRBJ1-5; D unresolved. Germline CDR1 reads MNHNY; CDR2 reads SVGAGI (reference sequence). V was clipped by 5 bases and J by 5 bases, with 13 bases between them. This CDR3 comprises 14 residues. The CDR3 coding sequence is TGTGCCAGCAGTCCCCCCAGGTTAGATCAGCCCCAGCATTTT. Encoded protein: CASSPPRLDQPQHF.

The chain links TRBV7-2 to TRBJ1-2; D unclear. The CDR3 contains 13 residues. CDR1 is SGHTA, CDR2 FQGNSA, per germline. V dropped 5 bases and J dropped 5 bases, with 12 bases sitting between them. The DNA of the CDR3 is TGTGCCAGCAGCCAATCACAGTTTTATGGCTACACCTTC. It specifies CASSQSQFYGYTF. Full variable domain (rest looked up from reference TRBV7-2 and TRBJ1-2): GAGVSQSPSNKVTEKGKDVELRCDPISGHTALYWYRQSLGQGLEFLIYFQGNSAPDKSGLPSDRFSAERTGGSVSTLTIQRTQQEDSAVYLCASSQSQFYGYTFGSGTRLTVV.

This clone was seen repeatedly, ten times or more. This chain joins TRBV4-1 and TRBJ1-5; a possible D gene is TRBD1 (5 bases). CDR1 is MGHRA, CDR2 YSYEKL, per germline. This CDR3 region has 15 residues. The V gene lost 0 bases and the J gene lost 6 bases, with 12 bases spanning the gap. CDR3: CASSQDSGGSQPQHF. The CDR3 DNA is TGCGCCAGCAGCCAAGATAGCGGGGGAAGTCAGCCCCAGCATTTT.

The rearrangement links TRBV28 to TRBJ2-1, with 8 positions matching TRBD2. The germline V gene encodes CDR1 MDHEN and CDR2 SYDVKM. V was pared by 8 bases and J by 5 bases, with 11 bases of the junction left unmatched. This CDR3 has 15 residues. CDR3 sequence: CASVGTRFVHNEQFF. CDR3 sequence (DNA): TGTGCCAGCGTCGGGACTAGATTCGTCCACAATGAGCAGTTCTTC. The complete variable domain, with remaining parts taken from reference TRBV28 and TRBJ2-1, reads DVKVTQSSRYLVKRTGEKVFLECVQDMDHENMFWYRQDPGLGLRLIYFSYDVKMKEKGDIPEGYSVSREKKERFSLILESASTNQTSMYLCASVGTRFVHNEQFFGPGTRLTVL.

The chain carries TRBV27 and TRBJ2-3; D is possibly TRBD1 (6 bases). Germline V gene lookup returns CDR1 MNHEY and CDR2 SMNVEV (reference sequence). The CDR3 has 18 residues. The V gene lost 0 bases and the J gene lost 3 bases, with 19 bases spanning the gap. Written as DNA, the CDR3 is TGTGCCAGCAGTTTATCCCGACAACAGGGTACACGAACAGATACGCAGTATTTT. Translating it yields CASSLSRQQGTRTDTQYF.

This chain connects TRBV18 to TRBJ1-3; the D gene is possibly TRBD1 (6 bases). CDR3 length equals 16 residues. The germline V gene has CDR1 KGHSH and CDR2 LQKENI. Trimming stripped 5 bases from V and 0 bases from J, with 14 bases between. The CDR3 DNA reads as TGTGCCAGCTCATACGGACAGCTTGGCTCTGGAAACACCATATATTTT. This translates into CASSYGQLGSGNTIYF.

The V gene is TRBV30, the J gene TRBJ2-1; 12 bases line up with TRBD2. With 5 bases clipped from V and 12 bases from J, the junction kept 11 bases outside the gene matches. This CDR3 has 14 residues. Per the germline V gene, CDR1 is GTSNPN and CDR2 is SVGIG (reference sequence). CDR3 loop: CAWDTSGGFTRQFF. The CDR3 nucleotides are TGTGCCTGGGATACTAGCGGGGGGTTCACGCGGCAGTTCTTC.

The rearrangement uses TRBV9 and TRBJ2-3, with 11 nucleotides matching TRBD2. CDR1 is SGDLS and CDR2 is YYNGEE in the germline V gene. V shed 2 bases and J 4 bases; nucleotides not matched to a gene: 6. The CDR3 consists of 16 residues. CDR3 sequence reads: CASSVITSGGPDTQYF. CDR3 bases: TGTGCCAGCAGCGTGATCACTAGCGGGGGACCAGATACGCAGTATTTT. The full variable domain, in which reference TRBV9 and TRBJ2-3 provide the parts outside the CDR3, is DSGVTQTPKHLITATGQRVTLRCSPRSGDLSVYWYQQSLDQGLQFLIQYYNGEERAKGNILERFSAQQFPDLHSELNLSSLELGDSALYFCASSVITSGGPDTQYFGPGTRLTVL.

The chain employs TRBV27 and TRBJ2-5, with 7 nucleotides matching TRBD2. J lost 1 base, V lost 4 bases, and 3 bases had no gene match. From germline, CDR1 is MNHEY and CDR2 SMNVEV (reference sequence). This CDR3 has 14 amino acids. The CDR3 coding sequence is TGTGCCAGCAGTTCCCAGCGGGGCCAAGAGACCCAGTACTTC. This gives the protein CASSSQRGQETQYF.

The chain employs TRBV5-4 and TRBJ2-1, with D hard to call. Deletions cut 4 bases from V and 6 bases from J, with 5 bases between. Germline V gives CDR1 SGHNT, CDR2 YYREEE (reference sequence). The CDR3 has 11 amino acids. The CDR3 sequence is CASSLLNEQFF. DNA for the CDR3: TGTGCCAGCAGCCTTCTCAATGAGCAGTTCTTC.

The genes are TRBV12-5 and TRBJ1-5; D not resolved. V gave up 6 bases and J gave up 4 bases, with 10 bases separating them. Germline lookup yields CDR1 LGHNT and CDR2 FRNRAP. The CDR3 consists of 13 residues. The CDR3 here is CASGLQENQPQHF. DNA for the CDR3: TGTGCTAGTGGGCTCCAGGAAAATCAGCCCCAGCATTTT.

The V gene is TRBV6-6, the J gene TRBJ1-5, with unresolved D. Germline lookup yields CDR1 MNHNY and CDR2 SVGAGI (reference sequence). Trimming pared 8 bases from V and 3 bases from J, leaving 11 bases between. The CDR3 spans 13 residues. In nucleotides, the CDR3 is TGTGCCAGCGTGAGGCAGAACAATCAGCCCCAGCATTTT. This translates into CASVRQNNQPQHF.

This chain joins TRBV11-3 and TRBJ1-4; D is perhaps TRBD1 (5 bases). CDR1 is SGHNT and CDR2 is YENEEA in the germline V gene. The CDR3 extends over 16 amino acids. V lost 1 base to trimming and J lost 4 bases, with 13 bases between them. CDR3 nucleotide sequence: TGTGCCAGCAGCTTAGGGCTGCGGGGCGTTAATGAAAAACTGTTTTTT. It is translated as CASSLGLRGVNEKLFF.

The chain couples TRBV7-7 to TRBJ2-7, with D maybe TRBD1 (5 bases). This CDR3 spans 12 amino acids. Germline CDR1 SSHAT, CDR2 FNYEAQ (reference sequence). Between the trimmed V and J ends, which lost 6 bases and 2 bases, there was a span of 8 bases. Here the CDR3 DNA reads TGTGCCAGCAGTGGACAACCCTACGAGCAGTACTTC. Residues: CASSGQPYEQYF. Combining the CDR3 with reference TRBV7-7 and TRBJ2-7 gives the whole variable domain GAGVSQSPRYKVTKRGQDVTLRCDPISSHATLYWYQQALGQGPEFLTYFNYEAQPDKSGLPSDRFSAERPEGSISTLTIQRTEQRDSAMYRCASSGQPYEQYFGPGTRLTVT.